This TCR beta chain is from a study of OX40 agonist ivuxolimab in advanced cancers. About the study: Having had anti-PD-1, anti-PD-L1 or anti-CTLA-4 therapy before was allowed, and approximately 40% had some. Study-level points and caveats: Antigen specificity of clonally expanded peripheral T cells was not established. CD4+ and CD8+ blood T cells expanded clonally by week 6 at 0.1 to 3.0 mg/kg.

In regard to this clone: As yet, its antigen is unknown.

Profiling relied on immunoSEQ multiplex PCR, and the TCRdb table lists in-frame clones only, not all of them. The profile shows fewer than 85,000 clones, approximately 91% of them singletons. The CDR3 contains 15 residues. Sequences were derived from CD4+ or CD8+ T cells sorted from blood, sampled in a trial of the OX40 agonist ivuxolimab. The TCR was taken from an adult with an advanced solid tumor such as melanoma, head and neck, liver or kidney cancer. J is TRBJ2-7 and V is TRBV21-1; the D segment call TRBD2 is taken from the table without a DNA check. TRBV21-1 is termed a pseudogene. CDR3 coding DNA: TGTGCCAGCACCCGGGGGGGGATGTCCTCCTACGAGCAGTACTTC. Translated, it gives CASTRGGMSSYEQYF.